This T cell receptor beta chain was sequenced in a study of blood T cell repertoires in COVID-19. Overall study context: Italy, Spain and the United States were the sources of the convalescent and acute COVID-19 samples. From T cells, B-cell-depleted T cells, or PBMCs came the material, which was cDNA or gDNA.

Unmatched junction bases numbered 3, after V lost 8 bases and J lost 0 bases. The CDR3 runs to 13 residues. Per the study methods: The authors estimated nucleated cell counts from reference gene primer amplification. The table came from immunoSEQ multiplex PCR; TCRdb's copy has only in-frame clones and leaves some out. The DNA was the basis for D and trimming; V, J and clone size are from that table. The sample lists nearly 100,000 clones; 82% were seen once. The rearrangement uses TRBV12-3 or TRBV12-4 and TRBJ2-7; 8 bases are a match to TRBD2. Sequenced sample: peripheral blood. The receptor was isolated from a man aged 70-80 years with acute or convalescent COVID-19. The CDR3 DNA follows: TGTGCCAGCGGCCGGGGGGGCTCCTACGAGCAGTACTTC. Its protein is CASGRGGSYEQYF.